These T cell receptor beta chains were read from a single sample in a study of shared clonotypes between healthy human individuals. Repertoires were generated with immunoSEQ multiplex PCR, while TCRdb's copy carries only in-frame clones and drops some. This sample carries about 1.5 million clones, roughly 98% of them seen once, and the ten largest clones take roughly 0.45%. Sequencing used naive CD4+ T cells sorted from blood. The receptors were gathered from a man younger than 40 in good health. Both conserved end residues are part of each CDR3. Fields, in order: clone size, J gene, V gene, D gene, CDR3 protein, CDR3 DNA. A D gene is named only where the DNA matches it firmly. Size is stated for part of the rows, as once, few or many counts, or as a class when the clone is expanded.

>NA|TRBJ1-1|TRBV2|NA
CASSERQGGAEAFF
TGTGCCAGCAGTGAACGGCAGGGAGGGGCTGAAGCTTTCTTT
>NA|TRBJ2-1|TRBV23-1|NA
CASSLVYRSYNEQFF
TGCGCCAGCAGTCTTGTTTACCGCTCCTACAATGAGCAGTTCTTC
>NA|TRBJ2-5|TRBV7-2|NA
CASSLASGVQYF
TGTGCCAGCAGCTTAGCATCCGGAGTCCAGTACTTC
>once|TRBJ2-3|TRBV5-1|TRBD2
CASSLEGGLAGGISMDTQYF
TGCGCCAGCAGCTTGGAGGGGGGACTAGCGGGAGGCATCAGTATGGATACGCAGTATTTT
>NA|TRBJ1-1|TRBV27|TRBD1
CASSSPQAGGHTEAFF
TGTGCCAGCAGTAGCCCCCAAGCAGGGGGTCACACTGAAGCTTTCTTT
>NA|TRBJ2-3|TRBV18|NA
CASSPRGLRTDTQYF
TGTGCCAGCTCACCAAGAGGACTACGCACAGATACGCAGTATTTT
>NA|TRBJ2-7|TRBV20-1|NA
CSALLVREQYF
TGCAGTGCTCTACTAGTTCGGGAGCAGTACTTC
>NA|TRBJ1-1|TRBV9|TRBD1
CASSVEGQGKAFF
TGTGCCAGCAGCGTAGAGGGACAGGGAAAAGCTTTCTTT
>NA|TRBJ2-5|TRBV28|NA
CASSQGGARETQYF
TGTGCCAGCAGCCAAGGGGGGGCGCGAGAGACCCAGTACTTC
>NA|TRBJ2-7|TRBV28|NA
CASTRGSPYEQYF
TGTGCCAGTACCAGGGGATCCCCCTACGAGCAGTACTTC
>NA|TRBJ2-2|TRBV7-2|NA
CASSSKRQTTGELFF
TGTGCCAGCAGCTCAAAACGTCAAACCACCGGGGAGCTGTTTTTT
>NA|TRBJ2-1|TRBV11-2|TRBD2
CASSLVIGGSRKNEQFF
TGTGCCAGCAGCTTAGTGATTGGCGGGAGCCGGAAGAATGAGCAGTTCTTC
>NA|TRBJ2-7|TRBV19|TRBD2
CASAKRGSPSGDSYEQYF
TGTGCCAGCGCAAAACGGGGATCTCCTAGCGGGGACTCCTACGAGCAGTACTTC
>NA|TRBJ2-7|TRBV5-5|NA
CASSRPIAPWEQYF
TGTGCCAGCAGCAGGCCAATAGCCCCCTGGGAGCAGTACTTC
>NA|TRBJ2-3|TRBV13|TRBD2
CASSLGPPGSGRWTDTQYF
TGTGCCAGCAGCTTAGGTCCACCGGGCTCCGGGAGGTGGACAGATACGCAGTATTTT
>once|TRBJ1-1|TRBV7-3|NA
CASSLAKGTEAFF
TGTGCCAGCAGCTTAGCGAAGGGCACTGAAGCTTTCTTT
>NA|TRBJ2-1|TRBV11-2|NA
CASSLGGAGHYNEQFF
TGTGCCAGCAGCTTAGGAGGGGCTGGACACTACAATGAGCAGTTCTTC
>NA|TRBJ2-3|TRBV4-3|TRBD2
CASSPFPSSGSFTDTQYF
TGCGCCAGCAGCCCATTTCCATCTAGCGGGAGCTTCACAGATACGCAGTATTTT
>NA|TRBJ2-1|TRBV5-1|NA
CASSLSGTYNEQFF
TGCGCCAGCAGCCTCTCTGGGACCTACAATGAGCAGTTCTTC
>NA|TRBJ2-5|TRBV29-1|TRBD1
CSVGGQNPKSSQYF
TGCAGCGTTGGGGGACAGAACCCCAAGAGTTCCCAGTACTTC
>NA|TRBJ2-3|TRBV14|TRBD2
CASRSSGRTDTQYF
TGTGCCAGCAGGTCCAGCGGGAGAACAGATACGCAGTATTTT
>NA|TRBJ2-3|TRBV9|NA
CASSSRPASTDTQYF
TGTGCCAGCAGCTCCCGACCCGCTAGCACAGATACGCAGTATTTT
>NA|TRBJ2-1|TRBV7-2|NA
CASSLSPSYNEQFF
TGTGCCAGCAGCTTAAGTCCTAGCTACAATGAGCAGTTCTTC
>NA|TRBJ2-1|TRBV6-5|NA
CASSRPSRFNEQFF
TGTGCCAGCAGTCGCCCTAGTAGGTTTAATGAGCAGTTCTTC
>NA|TRBJ2-1|TRBV7-8|NA
CASSPRLGNEQFF
TGTGCCAGCAGCCCGAGACTGGGCAATGAGCAGTTCTTC